This entry features one T cell receptor beta chain sequence. The repertoire was sequenced with immunoSEQ multiplex PCR; TCRdb's copy has only in-frame clones and lacks some. The sample carries approximately 300,000 clones, about nine tenths recorded once. The sample is drawn from a study of blood T cell repertoires in COVID-19. Participants had their cohort set by participant-reported clinical history. Two negative PCRs, clearance, or symptom resolution had been documented for recovered Cohort 3 donors. V lost 5 bases and J lost 6, with 10 bases in between. Germline-derived CDR1 and CDR2 are SEHNR and FQNEAQ (reference sequence). CDR3 size: 12 residues.

The chain uses TRBV7-9 and TRBJ1-2, with D possibly matching TRBD1 (5 bases). Source material: PBMCs or T cells enriched from blood (not recorded which). The origin of this receptor is a man aged 55-75 years who had recovered from COVID-19. CDR3 DNA sequence: TGTGCCAGCAGCCTAACAGGAGATGGCTACACCTTC. The encoded protein is CASSLTGDGYTF. The entire variable domain, with the rest obtained from reference TRBV7-9 and TRBJ1-2, is as follows: DTGVSQNPRHKITKRGQNVTFRCDPISEHNRLYWYRQTLGQGPEFLTYFQNEAQLEKSRLLSDRFSAERPKGSFSTLEIQRTEQGDSAMYLCASSLTGDGYTFGSGTRLTVV.